This T cell receptor (beta chain) was obtained from a study of shared clonotypes between healthy human individuals (dated by TCRdb to 2019 to 2021). Broadly, across the study: The cohort comprised a couple of women and a few men aged 18 to 49 years. Blood TCR repertoires of a handful of healthy adults were deeply sequenced to estimate repertoire size and the extent of clonotype sharing between individuals. To increase sequencing depth and limit assay-specific biases, TCR repertoire library preparation and sequencing were carried out by different laboratories using diverse techniques. Each donor's leukapheresis produced roughly between about 0.8 and 10 billion PBMCs. For each donor, three plates each were used for CD4 naive and CD4 memory, two plates were used for CD8 naive, and one plate was used for CD8 memory.

For the CD8 naive samples, CD45RO-negative cells were positively selected for CCR7, yielding a CD45RA+CCR7+ population from which TemRA cells were excluded. The donors were healthy, HIV-negative adults with no recently reported acute infections or vaccinations. Every donor was a Caucasian adult residing in Nashville, Tennessee, USA. After blood collection by leukapheresis, PBMCs were isolated using Ficoll-Histopaque density gradient centrifugation and then cryopreserved in the vapor phase of liquid nitrogen. Analytical flow cytometry was used to check the purity and quantity of every magnetically sorted T cell population. Genomic DNA was isolated from every sorted fraction and measured by UV absorbance on a Nanodrop 2000c. TCR CDR3 regions were amplified from genomic DNA by multiplex PCR using the deep immunoSEQ assay. Extracted genomic DNA from each cell subset was distributed evenly across all wells of several immunoSEQ 96-well plates, and each plate was treated as a replicate. For sorted subsets, approximately 190 ng of genomic DNA, equivalent to around 30,000 T cell genomes, went into each replicate PCR. The purified libraries were quantified using a Qubit 3.0 fluorometer, sized with a Bioanalyzer 2100, and then quantified again using the KAPA Library Quantification kit. Every immunoSEQ 96-well plate was sequenced on a separate single-read 150-cycle Illumina NextSeq 550 flow cell. On the study's bioinformatics: Because the immunoSEQ output held only junctional sequences and lacked quality scores, the filtering could not match the filtering applied to full-length reads. To assign V/J genes and CDR3, sequences were annotated using PyIR, a Python wrapper for IgBLAST v1.9, with IMGT germline references. Reads were filtered out if the reads had weak V/J assignments (E-value above 1e-6), no CDR3, stop codons, out-of-frame junctions, or ambiguous translated residues. V3J clonotypes were defined as sequences sharing an identical inferred V gene, J gene, and CDR3 amino acid sequence. The percentage overlap between two repertoires was calculated by dividing the number of shared unique clonotypes by the size of the smaller repertoire. Richness of each repertoire was evaluated using RTK rarefaction, the Chao1 estimator, and Recon v2.1 estimates of unobserved clonotypes. OLGA was used to compute generation probabilities for all TCRbeta clonotypes that the gDNA method yielded from four donors. TCRdb holds this immuneACCESS table with in-frame rearrangements only. Some clones are missing; in checked studies, unresolved V genes explain under half, and the rest has no known cause. V and J calls and clone size come straight from that table; D and trimming were deduced from the DNA. The sample table shows a few hundred thousand clones, and 95% to 96% are seen once. Jointly, the top ten make up 0.11% of the sample.

The junction shows trimming of 1 base on V and 10 bases on J, plus 17 bases between the germline ends. The CDR3 contains 14 residues, cysteine and phenylalanine counted. Of all the DNA, just the CDR3 is kept, 42 bases in frame from base 1. In the germline V gene (reference sequence), CDR1 corresponds to MNHEY and CDR2 to SMNVEV. With respect to this clone: Its antigen is currently not known. No quality values exist for individual bases; no much larger clone is one base distant.

The paper's findings and limits, for the study overall: Roughly 5% of naive CD4, 3.5% of naive CD8, 2.3% of memory CD4, and approximately 0.4% of memory CD8 clonotypes were shared across several donors. Even with the large sequencing depth, rarefaction of the sorted-subset datasets indicated that sequencing was incomplete. Because the study included a small number of donors, the genetic and exposure-history diversity represented was limited. Compared with non-shared clonotypes, the clonotypes found in all four sorted-subset donors had higher generation probabilities. Sampling was restricted to blood, and TCR repertoires in tissue are likely to differ from TCR repertoires in blood. Based on pairwise subsampling, the degree of clonotype sharing among donors was expected to be affected by sequencing depth. Estimated clonotype richness was generally larger for naive than for memory subsets.

The sequence joins TRBV27 to TRBJ2-7; TRBD2 is a weak D gene call, 6 bases matching. The sequenced material came from naive CD8+ T cells sorted from blood. The cell subset or site label here, explained by the study, means: CD45RA+CCR7+. This clonotype was sampled from a woman in her twenties or thirties in good health. The DNA is as follows: TGTGCCAGCAGTTTATTTGGCGGGGAGCGAGTCCAGTACTTC. Its amino acids are CASSLFGGERVQYF.